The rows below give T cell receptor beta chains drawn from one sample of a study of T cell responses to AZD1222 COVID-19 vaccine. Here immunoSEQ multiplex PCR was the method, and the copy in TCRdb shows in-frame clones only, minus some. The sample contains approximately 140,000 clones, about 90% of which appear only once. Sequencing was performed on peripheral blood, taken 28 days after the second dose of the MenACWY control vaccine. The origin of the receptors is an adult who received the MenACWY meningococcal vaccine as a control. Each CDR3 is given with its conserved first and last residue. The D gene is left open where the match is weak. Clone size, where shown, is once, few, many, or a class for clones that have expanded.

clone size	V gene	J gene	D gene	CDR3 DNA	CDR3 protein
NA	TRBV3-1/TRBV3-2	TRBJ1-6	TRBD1	TGTGCCAGCAGCCAAATAGACAGGGGGCTTACATCCCTCCACTTT	CASSQIDRGLTSLHF
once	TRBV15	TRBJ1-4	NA	TGTGCCACCAGCAGAGACCGGCTTACTAATGAAAAACTGTTTTTT	CATSRDRLTNEKLFF
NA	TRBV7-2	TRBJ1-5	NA	TGTGCCAGCAGCTTTGGGGGGACTAGCAATCAGCCCCAGCATTTT	CASSFGGTSNQPQHF
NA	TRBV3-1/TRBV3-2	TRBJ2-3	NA	TGTGCCAGCAGCCCCTATTTGGGGGGAGGCACAGATACGCAGTATTTT	CASSPYLGGGTDTQYF
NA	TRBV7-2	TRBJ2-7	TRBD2	TGTGCCAGCAGCCCGGGACTAGCGGTAAGATCCTACGAGCAGTACTTC	CASSPGLAVRSYEQYF
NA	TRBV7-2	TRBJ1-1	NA	TGTGCCAGCAGCTTATCCCAACTCGCCAGGGAGACTGAAGCTTTCTTT	CASSLSQLARETEAFF
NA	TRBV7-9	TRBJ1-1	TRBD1	TGTGCCACCACCGGGCAGGGGGCGGCGAACACTGAAGCTTTCTTT	CATTGQGAANTEAFF
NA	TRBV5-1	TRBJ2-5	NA	TGCGCCAGCAGCACCGGTCCTAGCTCGGAGACCCAGTACTTC	CASSTGPSSETQYF
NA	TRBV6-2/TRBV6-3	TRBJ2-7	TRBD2	TGTGCCAGCAGTAACCGGGAGGGAAGGTCCTACGAGCAGTACTTC	CASSNREGRSYEQYF
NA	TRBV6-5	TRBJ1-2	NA	TGTGCCAGCAGACTAGGGGGGGAAAACTATGGCTACACCTTC	CASRLGGENYGYTF
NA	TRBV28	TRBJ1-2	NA	TGTGCCAGCAGTTTTGTAAATCTGGGTGGCTACACCTTC	CASSFVNLGGYTF
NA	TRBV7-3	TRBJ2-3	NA	TGTGCCAGCAGCTCTGGGGGACTGACAGATACGCAGTATTTT	CASSSGGLTDTQYF
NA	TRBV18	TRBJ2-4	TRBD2	TGTGCCAGCTCAGGGACTAGCGGGGGGGCCAACATTCAGTACTTC	CASSGTSGGANIQYF
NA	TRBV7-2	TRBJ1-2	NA	TGTGCCAGCAGTACCCCCGATCCAGGCAACTATGGCTACACCTTC	CASSTPDPGNYGYTF
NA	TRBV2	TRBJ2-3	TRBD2	TGTGCCAGCAGTGAGACTAGCGGGAGTTTAGATACGCAGTATTTT	CASSETSGSLDTQYF
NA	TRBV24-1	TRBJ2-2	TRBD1	TGTGCCACCGACAGGGCGACCGGGGAGCTGTTTTTT	CATDRATGELFF
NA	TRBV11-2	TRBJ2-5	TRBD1	TGTGCCAGCAGCCCAGGACAGGGGAGGACCCAGTACTTC	CASSPGQGRTQYF
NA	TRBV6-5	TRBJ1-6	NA	TGTGCCAGCAGTTACTACAGCCAGGTGAATTCACCCCTCCACTTT	CASSYYSQVNSPLHF
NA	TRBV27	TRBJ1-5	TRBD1	TGTGCCAGCAGTTTCACAGGGGGCAATCAGCCCCAGCATTTT	CASSFTGGNQPQHF
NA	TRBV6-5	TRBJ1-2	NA	TGTGCCAGCAGTTACTTCCAGGGGCATGGCTACACCTTC	CASSYFQGHGYTF
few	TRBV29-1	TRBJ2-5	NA	TGCAGCGTTGAAACCCAGGGGGGGACCCAGTACTTC	CSVETQGGTQYF
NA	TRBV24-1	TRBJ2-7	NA	TGTGCCACCCTTACCCAGGGACGGTACTACGAGCAGTACTTC	CATLTQGRYYEQYF
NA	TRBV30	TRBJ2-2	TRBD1	TGTGCCTGGCGAGGACAGGGGGCCACCGGGGAGCTGTTTTTT	CAWRGQGATGELFF
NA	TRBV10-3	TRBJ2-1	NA	TGTGCCATCAGTGGGGACTACAATGAGCAGTTCTTC	CAISGDYNEQFF
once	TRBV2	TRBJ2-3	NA	TGTGCCAGCAGTGAGAGGGCAAATACGCAGTATTTT	CASSERANTQYF
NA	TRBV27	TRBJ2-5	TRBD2	TGTGCCAGCAGTTTAAGGGGACTAGCGGGAGGAGCTGGGGAGACCCAGTACTTC	CASSLRGLAGGAGETQYF
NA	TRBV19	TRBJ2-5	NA	TGTGCCAGTAGTATAACCGGGAGCTTCCAAGAGACCCAGTACTTC	CASSITGSFQETQYF
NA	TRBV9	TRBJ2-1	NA	TGTGCCAGCAACCACTTGGGGGGAGAATGGTACAATGAGCAGTTCTTC	CASNHLGGEWYNEQFF
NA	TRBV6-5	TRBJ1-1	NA	TGTGCTGGGGGGGGTCACACTGAAGCTTTCTTT	CAGGGHTEAFF
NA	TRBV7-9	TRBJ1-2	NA	TGTGCCAGCAGCTTCCCCCTCAAGGGGGAGGGCTACACCTTC	CASSFPLKGEGYTF
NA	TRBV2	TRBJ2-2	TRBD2	TGTGCCAGCAAGACGAGCGGGACCAACACCGGGGAGCTGTTTTTT	CASKTSGTNTGELFF
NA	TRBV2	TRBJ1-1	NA	TGTGCCAGCAGTGAAGATGGGGCCAGGGTAAACACTGAAGCTTTCTTT	CASSEDGARVNTEAFF
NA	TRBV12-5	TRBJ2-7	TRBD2	TGTGCTAGTGGTTTTGGGCTAGCGGGAGTCGAGCAGTACTTC	CASGFGLAGVEQYF
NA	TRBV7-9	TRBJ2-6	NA	TGTGCCAGCAGCAGAGCCAACTCTGGGGCCAACGTCCTGACTTTC	CASSRANSGANVLTF
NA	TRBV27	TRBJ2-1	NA	TGTGCCAGCAGTTTCTGGCCAGGATCCTACAATGAGCAGTTCTTC	CASSFWPGSYNEQFF
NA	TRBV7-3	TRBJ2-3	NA	TGTGCCAGCAGCCCTCAGGCCCCCCGAGGCACAGATACGCAGTATTTT	CASSPQAPRGTDTQYF
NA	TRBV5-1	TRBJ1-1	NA	TGCGCCAGCAAACCTCAGGCCACGAGCACTGAAGCTTTCTTT	CASKPQATSTEAFF
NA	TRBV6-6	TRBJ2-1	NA	TGTGCCAGTAAGACCCCCCAGGTGGGGGGCGATGAGCAGTTCTTC	CASKTPQVGGDEQFF
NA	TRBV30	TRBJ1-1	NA	TGTGCCTGGATCGACAGGATGAACACTGAAGCTTTCTTT	CAWIDRMNTEAFF
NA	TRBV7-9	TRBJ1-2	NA	TGTGCCAGCAGCTTAGAAGAGGGGAGCTATGGCTACACCTTC	CASSLEEGSYGYTF
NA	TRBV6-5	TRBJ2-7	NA	TGTGCCAGCAGTTACTTTGCGGGGAGCGCGCTCGAGCAGTACTTC	CASSYFAGSALEQYF
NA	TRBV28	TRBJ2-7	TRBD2	TGTGCCAGCAGTTTAGGGGCTAGCGGGAACTACGAGCAGTACTTC	CASSLGASGNYEQYF
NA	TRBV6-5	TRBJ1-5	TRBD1	TGTGCCAGCAGCCTATCAGGGGGGAGCAATCAGCCCCAGCATTTT	CASSLSGGSNQPQHF
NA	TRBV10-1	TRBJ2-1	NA	TGCGCCAGCAGTCAACAGACTAGTGGTGAGCAGTTCTTC	CASSQQTSGEQFF
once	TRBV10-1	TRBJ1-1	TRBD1	TGCGCCAGCAGTGACCGGGCAGGGGGGACTGAAGCTTTCTTT	CASSDRAGGTEAFF
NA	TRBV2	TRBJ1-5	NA	TGTGCCAGCAGTGAAGCACAGTATCAGCCCCAGCATTTT	CASSEAQYQPQHF
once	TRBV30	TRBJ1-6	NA	TGTGCCTGGATGGGGGACAATTCACCCCTCCACTTT	CAWMGDNSPLHF
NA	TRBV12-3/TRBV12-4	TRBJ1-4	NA	TGTGCCAGCAGTCGGGACGCCTATGAAAAACTGTTTTTT	CASSRDAYEKLFF
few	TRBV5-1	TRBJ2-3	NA	TGCGCCAGCAGCTCGGGAGACAGGGAAGCAGATACGCAGTATTTT	CASSSGDREADTQYF
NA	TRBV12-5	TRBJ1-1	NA	TGTGCTAGTGGTTCCTACAGGAACACTGAAGCTTTCTTT	CASGSYRNTEAFF
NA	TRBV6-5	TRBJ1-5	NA	TGTGCCAGCAGTATCACGGGCCATAGCAATCAGCCCCAGCATTTT	CASSITGHSNQPQHF
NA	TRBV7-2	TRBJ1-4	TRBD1	TGTGCCAGCAGCTTAGGACAGGGGGTTGAAAAACTGTTTTTT	CASSLGQGVEKLFF
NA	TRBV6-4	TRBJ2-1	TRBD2	TGTGCCAGCCGCTCGGGGGGAACGAGCAATGAGCAGTTCTTC	CASRSGGTSNEQFF
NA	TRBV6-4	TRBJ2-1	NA	TGTGCCAGCAGTGGAGGGTCTGGGTCCAGCTCCTACAATGAGCAGTTCTTC	CASSGGSGSSSYNEQFF
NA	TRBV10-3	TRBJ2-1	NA	TGTGCCATCAGTTATGGGGCGAAACCCTACAATGAGCAGTTCTTC	CAISYGAKPYNEQFF
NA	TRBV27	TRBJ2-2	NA	TGTGCCAGTCATGGGGTTGCCGGGGAGCTGTTTTTT	CASHGVAGELFF
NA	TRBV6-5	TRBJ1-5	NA	TGTGCCAGCAGTTACTCGACCGGACAGCCCCAGCATTTT	CASSYSTGQPQHF
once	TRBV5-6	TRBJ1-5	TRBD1	TGTGCCAGCAGCCTTCTGGGACAGGGGGCGTTTAGTGAGCCCCAGCATTTT	CASSLLGQGAFSEPQHF